Each of the 5 T cell receptor beta chains below was sequenced from the same sample in a study of kidney transplant recipient with SARS-CoV-2 infection. Each CDR3 protein is one row after TCRdb ran MiXCR on the reads. The sample consists of under 300,000 distinct CDR3 sequences, 29% of them appearing once. The sequenced sample was a blood sample, obtained at baseline and between days 110 and 120 from a kidney transplant recipient. The receptors were sampled from a young adult male patient who had COVID-19 and was a kidney transplant recipient. Some of the T cells may derive from the graft donor.

This clonotype was seen only a few times. For the CDR3, the DNA is TGTGCCAGCAGTTCTCGGACAGGGGGCCAGAATGAGCAGTTCTTC. Translation gives CASSSRTGGQNEQFF. The rearrangement uses TRBV6-5 and TRBJ2-1, with 11 bases that match TRBD1. Germline CDR1 MNHEY, CDR2 SVGAGI. The CDR3 is made up of 15 amino acids. V shed 4 bases, J shed 7 bases, and the junction held 6 bases outside the gene matches.

This clonotype was counted at least ten times. The rearrangement joins TRBV18 to TRBJ1-2; the match to TRBD1 covers 7 bases. The V gene end was trimmed by 6 bases and the J gene end by 6 bases; junction bases not matched to a gene: 13. CDR3 length: 15 residues. CDR1 is KGHSH and CDR2 is LQKENI in the germline V gene. The CDR3 nucleotides are TGTGCCAGCTCGGCCGACAGGGATTCATTCGATGGCTACACCTTC. It encodes CASSADRDSFDGYTF. Using reference TRBV18 and TRBJ1-2 for the parts outside the CDR3, the full variable domain is NAGVMQNPRHLVRRRGQEARLRCSPMKGHSHVYWYRQLPEEGLKFMVYLQKENIIDESGMPKERFSAEFPKEGPSILRIQQVVRGDSAAYFCASSADRDSFDGYTFGSGTRLTVV.

This clonotype occurred many times. The rearrangement uses TRBV12-3 or TRBV12-4 and TRBJ1-3, with 9 nucleotides matching TRBD1. The CDR3 has 17 amino acids. V gave up 6 bases and J gave up 4 bases; unmatched junction bases: 13. CDR3 residues: CASSPYFRTGVGNTIYF. CDR3 in DNA: TGTGCCAGCAGCCCATACTTCAGGACAGGGGTCGGAAACACCATATATTTT.

The rearrangement links TRBV24-1 to TRBJ1-2; D may be TRBD1 (5 bases). The CDR3 spans 15 residues. The germline gives CDR1 KGHDR, CDR2 SFDVKD. Trimming left V 4 bases short and J 5 bases short, with 16 bases between. CDR3 sequence (DNA): TGTGCCACCAGTGACCCCCGGGACCGGACATATGGCTACACCTTC. Translating gives CATSDPRDRTYGYTF.

This clonotype showed up many times. J is TRBJ2-6 and V is TRBV28; maybe TRBD2 (6 bases). Per the germline V gene, CDR1 is MDHEN and CDR2 is SYDVKM. V was clipped by 6 bases and J by 4 bases, with 13 bases between them. The length of the CDR3 is 15 residues. CDR3 coding DNA: TGTGCCAGCAGCCGTGCGGGGACCGGGGCCAACGTCCTGACTTTC. This encodes CASSRAGTGANVLTF.